This T cell receptor (beta chain) came from a study of shared clonotypes between healthy human individuals. As defined, naive CD8 cells were CD45RO-negative and positively selected for CCR7, with terminally differentiated effector memory CD45RA+ cells excluded. The donor population consisted of healthy HIV-negative adults with no recent acute infections or vaccinations. The CDR3 length is 14 residues. V shed 5 bases and J shed 5 bases, with 16 bases lying between them. Per germline, CDR1 MDHEN and CDR2 SYDVKM. This table comes from immunoSEQ multiplex PCR, and its TCRdb copy is limited to in-frame clones, with some not included. The sample includes nearly 600,000 clones, 95% to 96% of them seen just once.

The sample comprised naive CD8+ T cells sorted from blood. The TCR was taken from a woman in her 30s in good health. The chain uses TRBV28 and TRBJ2-7, with D unresolved. The CDR3 DNA follows: TGTGCCAGCAGTCCTATGCTTCTGGGGAACGAGCAGTACTTC. Residues: CASSPMLLGNEQYF.